A single sample gave rise to the 27 T cell receptor beta chains below, sequenced in a study of neoadjuvant anti-PD-1 for oral cavity cancer. Sequencing used immunoSEQ multiplex PCR; TCRdb keeps in-frame clones, though not all of them. Among over 15,000 clones listed, roughly 78% were seen once. The source material was PBMCs, sampled before nivolumab (anti-PD-1) treatment. These receptors were collected from a person aged 35-79 years with oral cavity squamous cell carcinoma.

This clone came up a few times. V is TRBV7-9 and J is TRBJ1-1, with a tentative D call TRBD1 (5 bases). This CDR3 has 14 amino acids. Per the germline V gene, CDR1 is SEHNR and CDR2 is FQNEAQ (reference sequence). Trimming left V 3 bases short and J 3 bases short, with 11 bases between. The CDR3 spells CASSLFTGDTEAFF. The DNA of the CDR3 is TGTGCCAGCAGCTTGTTTACGGGGGACACTGAAGCTTTCTTT.

The rearrangement links TRBV5-1 to TRBJ2-7; 7 bases match TRBD1. V shed 0 bases and J 2 bases; nucleotides not matched to a gene: 2. CDR1 SGHRS and CDR2 YFSETQ come from the germline V gene. This CDR3 has 14 amino acids. DNA of the CDR3: TGCGCCAGCAGCTTGGGGACAGGCCCCTACGAGCAGTACTTC. Protein product: CASSLGTGPYEQYF.

This clone has just one count. V gene TRBV4-2 combines with J gene TRBJ2-2, with D perhaps TRBD1 (6 bases). V was pared by 0 bases and J by 7 bases, with 12 bases between. Germline CDR1 reads LGHNA; CDR2 reads YNFKEQ. There are 15 residues in the CDR3. CDR3 residues: CASSQDGTYGGELFF. In DNA, the CDR3 is TGTGCCAGCAGCCAAGATGGGACATATGGCGGGGAGCTGTTTTTT.

The chain has TRBV13 and TRBJ1-2; unclear D gene. The germline CDR1 and CDR2 sequences are PRHDT and FYEKMQ (reference sequence). The CDR3 sequence is 13 residues long. V was cut by 3 bases and J by 2 bases, with 7 bases left in between. The CDR3 DNA reads TGTGCCAGCAGCTTTTTAGCAAACTATGGCTACACCTTC. This gives the protein CASSFLANYGYTF.

This clone was recorded a few times. The rearrangement uses TRBV12-5 and TRBJ1-3, with D maybe TRBD1 (6 bases). Looked up from germline, CDR1 is LGHNT and CDR2 is FRNRAP. The CDR3 consists of 15 residues. V lost 6 bases and J 7 bases, leaving 19 bases between the germline ends. CDR3 in DNA: TGTGCTAGTGGCCGCGACAGGTATTATGGGAACACCATATATTTT. Translated: CASGRDRYYGNTIYF.

Only one count was recorded for this clone. V and J are TRBV15 and TRBJ1-5, with D perhaps TRBD1 (5 bases). This CDR3 is built from 14 residues. Looked up from germline, CDR1 is LNHNV and CDR2 is YYDKDF (reference sequence). The V gene lost 5 bases and the J gene lost 0 bases, with 8 bases spanning the gap. CDR3 sequence (DNA): TGTGCCACCAGCGTCGGGACTAGCAATCAGCCCCAGCATTTT. Its protein is CATSVGTSNQPQHF.

The chain joins TRBV10-3 to TRBJ2-5; 9 bases map to TRBD1. Unmatched junction bases numbered 9, after V lost 6 bases and J lost 4 bases. The CDR3 sequence is 15 residues long. CDR1 is ENHRY and CDR2 is SYGVKD in the germline V gene. The CDR3 is CAISVNRGQGETQYF. The CDR3 DNA follows: TGTGCCATCAGCGTCAACAGGGGGCAGGGAGAGACCCAGTACTTC.

The chain recombines TRBV10-2 with TRBJ2-2, with 11 bases lining up with TRBD2. The CDR3 length is 13 residues. Per germline, CDR1 WSHSY and CDR2 SAAADI. V trimming: 11 bases; J trimming: 8 bases; junction bases outside the gene matches: 7. The CDR3 DNA reads as TGCGCCCAGACTAGCGGGGACGGGGGGGAGCTGTTTTTT. Its protein is CAQTSGDGGELFF.

The chain links TRBV9 to TRBJ1-2; 10 bases map to TRBD1. The V and J ends lost 4 bases and 7 bases, in that order; junction bases with no gene match: 10. The CDR3 extends over 15 amino acids. Germline V gives CDR1 SGDLS, CDR2 YYNGEE. The CDR3 protein is CASSPVMGTGVGYTF. The CDR3 DNA reads as TGTGCCAGCAGCCCGGTAATGGGGACAGGGGTTGGCTACACCTTC.

The genes are TRBV5-4 and TRBJ2-6; D not certain. Trimming left V 6 bases short and J 0 bases short, with 10 bases between. This CDR3 region has 15 residues. Germline V gives CDR1 SGHNT, CDR2 YYREEE (reference sequence). DNA for the CDR3: TGTGCCAGCACCCAAGGGCTCTCTGGGGCCAACGTCCTGACTTTC. It yields the protein CASTQGLSGANVLTF. Full variable domain (outside the CDR3, taken from reference TRBV5-4 and TRBJ2-6): ETGVTQSPTHLIKTRGQQVTLRCSSQSGHNTVSWYQQALGQGPQFIFQYYREEENGRGNFPPRFSGLQFPNYSSELNVNALELDDSALYLCASTQGLSGANVLTFGAGSRLTVL.

This clone has more than one count but fewer than ten. The CDR3 DNA reads TGTGCCAGCAGCTCCATAGCGGGGGGCTTTCGGAATGAGCAGTTCTTC. Translated: CASSSIAGGFRNEQFF. The rearrangement joins TRBV7-6 to TRBJ2-1; TRBD2 agrees at 10 bases. The CDR3 is 16 residues long. Germline-derived CDR1 and CDR2 are SGHVS and FNYEAQ. Germline trimming cut 4 bases from V and 7 bases from J; bases unmatched to any gene: 10. Full variable domain (missing parts from reference TRBV7-6 and TRBJ2-1): GAGVSQSPRYKVTKRGQDVALRCDPISGHVSLYWYRQALGQGPEFLTYFNYEAQQDKSGLPNDRFSAERPEGSISTLTIQRTEQRDSAMYRCASSSIAGGFRNEQFFGPGTRLTVL.

This clone was seen more than once but under ten times. The CDR3 spells CASSSSRGGGEAFF. The CDR3 DNA is TGTGCCAGCAGCTCCAGCAGGGGCGGCGGTGAAGCTTTCTTT. The chain has TRBV9 and TRBJ1-1, with D perhaps TRBD1 (6 bases). CDR3 length: 14 residues. From germline, CDR1 is SGDLS and CDR2 YYNGEE. V dropped 4 bases and J dropped 7 bases, with 17 bases sitting between them.

The V and J genes are TRBV10-2 and TRBJ1-1, with D possibly matching TRBD1 (6 bases). Germline V gene lookup returns CDR1 WSHSY and CDR2 SAAADI. The CDR3 consists of 14 residues. V gave up 6 bases and J gave up 4 bases, with 15 bases separating them. The CDR3: CASRTGSSGTEAFF. In DNA, the CDR3 is TGCGCCAGCAGAACAGGGTCTAGTGGCACTGAAGCTTTCTTT.

The chain links TRBV6-5 to TRBJ2-5; D is ambiguous. CDR3 size: 13 residues. The V gene lost 0 bases and the J gene lost 5 bases, with 7 bases spanning the gap. CDR1 MNHEY and CDR2 SVGAGI come from the germline V gene. The CDR3 reads CASSYSRLETQYF. In DNA, the CDR3 is TGTGCCAGCAGTTACTCGAGGTTGGAGACCCAGTACTTC.

The chain is built from TRBV29-1 and TRBJ2-2, with unresolved D. The ends were cut back, 1 base at V and 2 bases at J, with 11 bases in the middle. Germline V CDR1 and CDR2: SQVTM, ANQGSEA. The CDR3 is 15 residues long. As DNA, the CDR3 is TGCAGCGTTGAAGCAGGCTTAACTAACACCGGGGAGCTGTTTTTT. It codes for CSVEAGLTNTGELFF.

Only a few counts were recorded for this clone. The chain uses TRBV5-1 and TRBJ2-7, with TRBD1 matching 7 bases. Unmatched junction bases numbered 1, after V lost 0 bases and J lost 1 base. Germline lookup yields CDR1 SGHRS and CDR2 YFSETQ. The CDR3 is made up of 14 amino acids. CDR3 coding DNA: TGCGCCAGCAGCTTGGGGGACAGATCCTACGAGCAGTACTTC. Protein product: CASSLGDRSYEQYF.

This clone was seen a single time. V gene TRBV6-1 combines with J gene TRBJ2-7; a weak D match, TRBD1 (6 bases). CDR3 length: 14 amino acids. The germline V gene has CDR1 MNHNS and CDR2 SASEGT. The ends were cut back, 7 bases at V and 4 bases at J, with 17 bases in the middle. Here the CDR3 reads CASTERQAGYEQYF. The CDR3, as DNA: TGTGCCAGCACCGAAAGACAGGCCGGGTACGAGCAGTACTTC.

The rearrangement joins TRBV19 to TRBJ1-5, with a tentative D call TRBD1 (5 bases). CDR1 and CDR2 (germline): LNHDA, SQIVND (reference sequence). This CDR3 is built from 15 residues. Trimming took 4 bases from V and 4 from J, leaving 14 bases between them. CDR3 in DNA: TGTGCCAGTAGTAGGGGGGTCACCAATAATCAGCCCCAGCATTTT. The encoded protein is CASSRGVTNNQPQHF. Complete variable domain (other parts from reference TRBV19 and TRBJ1-5): DGGITQSPKYLFRKEGQNVTLSCEQNLNHDAMYWYRQDPGQGLRLIYYSQIVNDFQKGDIAEGYSVSREKKESFPLTVTSAQKNPTAFYLCASSRGVTNNQPQHFGDGTRLSIL.

This clone was observed a few times. This chain joins TRBV18 and TRBJ1-1, with D perhaps TRBD1 (5 bases). Germline V gene sequence: CDR1 KGHSH, CDR2 LQKENI. V was pared by 6 bases and J by 4 bases, with 24 bases between. CDR3 length: 17 amino acids. The CDR3 DNA sequence: TGTGCCAGCTCCCAAGTGAACCAAGGTTCGAGGGGCACTGAAGCTTTCTTT. Translated, it gives CASSQVNQGSRGTEAFF.

This clone has only a few counts. CDR3 amino acids: CASSQVPGLAAIEQFF. In nucleotides, the CDR3 is TGTGCCAGCAGCCAAGTTCCGGGACTAGCGGCGATCGAGCAGTTCTTC. The rearrangement links TRBV14 to TRBJ2-1, with 11 positions matching TRBD2. The CDR3 is made up of 16 amino acids. CDR1 is SGHDN and CDR2 is FVKESK in the germline V gene. The trim removed 1 base at V and 10 bases at J, leaving 9 bases unmatched.

The chain combines TRBV6-1 with TRBJ1-2; 9 nucleotides match TRBD1. V lost 4 bases and J lost 4; bases outside the gene matches: 4. This CDR3 contains 14 residues. Germline assignment: CDR1 MNHNS and CDR2 SASEGT. CDR3 residues: CASSARGQGYGYTF. CDR3 DNA sequence: TGTGCCAGCAGTGCTCGGGGACAGGGCTATGGCTACACCTTC.

This clone was seen a single time. The chain's CDR3 is CASSLAYRGMNTEAFF. The DNA of the CDR3 is TGCGCCAGCAGCTTGGCCTACAGGGGTATGAACACTGAAGCTTTCTTT. The J gene is TRBJ1-1, the V gene TRBV5-1, with 7 bases lining up with TRBD1. The CDR3 runs to 16 residues. The ends lost 0 bases at V and 0 bases at J; junction bases unmatched: 5. Germline assignment: CDR1 SGHRS and CDR2 YFSETQ.

The chain combines TRBV11-3 with TRBJ2-1; 7 bases are shared with TRBD1. Unmatched junction bases numbered 10, after V lost 5 bases and J lost 6 bases. The germline CDR1 and CDR2 sequences are SGHNT and YENEEA. This CDR3 contains 15 residues. CDR3 sequence: CASSRDRASGNEQFF. CDR3 in DNA: TGTGCCAGCAGCCGAGACAGGGCATCAGGCAATGAGCAGTTCTTC.

The chain combines TRBV6-1 with TRBJ2-3; 7 nucleotides align to TRBD2. The V gene end was trimmed by 3 bases and the J gene end by 0 bases; junction bases not matched to a gene: 3. Per germline, CDR1 MNHNS and CDR2 SASEGT. The CDR3 is made up of 15 amino acids. For the CDR3, the DNA is TGTGCCAGCAGTGACGGTAGCGGGAGCACAGATACGCAGTATTTT. This translates into CASSDGSGSTDTQYF.

This clone occurred a few times. The chain is built from TRBV7-3 and TRBJ1-2; TRBD1 might be the D (6 bases). Germline V gives CDR1 SGHTA, CDR2 FQGTGA. The CDR3 length is 15 residues. Trimming cost V 5 bases and J 2 bases, with 15 bases left between them. CDR3 sequence: CASSPNRDTNYGYTF. As DNA, the CDR3 is TGTGCCAGCAGCCCGAACCGGGACACGAACTATGGCTACACCTTC. The full variable domain, rest sourced from reference TRBV7-3 and TRBJ1-2, is GAGVSQTPSNKVTEKGKYVELRCDPISGHTALYWYRQSLGQGPEFLIYFQGTGAADDSGLPNDRFFAVRPEGSVSTLKIQRTERGDSAVYLCASSPNRDTNYGYTFGSGTRLTVV.

The chain carries TRBV6-4 and TRBJ2-3; 12 bases agree with TRBD2. Germline V lookup: CDR1 MRHNA, CDR2 SNTAGT. J gave up 10 bases and V 0 bases, and 14 bases lay outside the gene matches. The CDR3 loop spans 18 amino acids. CDR3 amino acids: CASSDSSFTSGGYEAQYF. Written as DNA, the CDR3 is TGTGCCAGCAGTGACTCGAGCTTTACTAGCGGGGGGTATGAGGCGCAGTATTTT.

Worth noting for this clone: The identical CDR3 is also encoded by other nucleotide sequences in the sample. The rearrangement links TRBV19 to TRBJ2-4, with D tentatively TRBD1 (5 bases). V lost 6 bases, J lost 0 bases, and 6 bases lay in between. The germline gives CDR1 LNHDA, CDR2 SQIVND (reference sequence). The CDR3 loop spans 13 amino acids. The chain's CDR3 is CASRGLAKNIQYF. In DNA form, the CDR3 reads TGTGCCAGTAGGGGGCTAGCCAAAAACATTCAGTACTTC.